The clone carrying this T cell receptor (beta chain) was observed a single time. The target antigen is unknown. This specimen belongs to a study of blood T cells in healthy people across ages. General observations from the study: Any changes in expanded clonotypes were possibly confounded, as donor CMV status remained unknown. Both higher diversity and more naive CD4+ cells marked long-lived donors when set against aged donors.

Sample-barcoded 5' priming and a J-beta primer mix drove a second PCR of 7 to 11 cycles. TCRdb used MiXCR to reprocess the 5' RACE reads, holding one entry per CDR3 protein. The sample holds 500,000 to 650,000 distinct CDR3 sequences, roughly a quarter seen once. The data also belong to a second study, concerning T cells of mothers and their children. That report adds: Samples were obtained from a few healthy Caucasian mothers and their six children.

The clonotype was recovered from a boy aged 2 to 9 in good health. Material: blood.

CDR3 nucleotide sequence: TGTGCCAGCAGCTCCCTATCGGGGCAGGGCATATCAGATACGCAGTATTTT. Protein: CASSSLSGQGISDTQYF. The genes are TRBV7-2 and TRBJ2-3; TRBD1 or TRBD2 may be the D gene (5 bases each). Trimming left V 4 bases short and J 4 bases short, with 21 bases between. The germline CDR1 and CDR2 sequences are SGHTA and FQGNSA. The CDR3 is 17 residues long.